Listed below are T cell receptor beta chains from one sample, sequenced in a study of T cell repertoires in cytomegalovirus infection. TCRdb re-derived calls from the reads in MiXCR, one entry per CDR3 protein. Among roughly 500,000 distinct CDR3 sequences listed, 11% were seen once. The sequenced material came from PBMCs. These receptors all stem from a human donor in good health (CMV status not recorded). Some clones in this sample may be carry-over from other donors' samples. Both conserved end residues are part of each CDR3. D genes are given only for firm matches. Only part of the rows carry a size: once, few, many, or a class if the clone is expanded.

j_call | clone_size | v_call | d_call | cdr3_aa | cdr3_nt
TRBJ2-7 | NA | TRBV29-1 | NA | CSVERGYEQYF | TGCAGCGTTGAAAGAGGGTACGAGCAGTACTTC
TRBJ1-2 | once | TRBV15 | NA | CATSRDESYGYTF | TGTGCCACCAGCAGAGATGAATCCTATGGCTACACCTTC
TRBJ2-7 | NA | TRBV10-3 | NA | CAISEFQGTYEQYF | TGTGCCATCAGTGAGTTCCAGGGAACCTACGAGCAGTACTTC
TRBJ1-2 | few | TRBV5-4 | NA | CASSPSGKGEPGYTF | TGTGCCAGCAGCCCCTCGGGAAAAGGGGAACCTGGCTACACCTTC
TRBJ2-1 | many | TRBV14 | TRBD1 | CASSRRDRPNEQFF | TGTGCCAGCAGCCGTAGGGACAGGCCCAATGAGCAGTTCTTC
TRBJ1-6 | NA | TRBV14 | NA | CASRESENSPLHF | TGTGCCAGCAGGGAATCGGAAAATTCACCCCTCCACTTT
TRBJ2-7 | NA | TRBV18 | NA | CASSPISRVLQPNEQYF | TGTGCCAGCTCACCGATTTCGCGTGTCCTTCAACCTAACGAGCAGTACTTC
TRBJ2-1 | few | TRBV5-5 | NA | CASDIGNEQFF | TGTGCCAGTGACATAGGGAATGAGCAGTTCTTC
TRBJ2-5 | NA | TRBV19 | TRBD2 | CASSDRLAGVEETQYF | TGTGCCAGTAGCGACCGACTAGCGGGGGTTGAGGAGACCCAGTACTTC
TRBJ2-7 | many | TRBV12-3/TRBV12-4 | TRBD2 | CASTLAGGPYEQYF | TGTGCCAGCACCCTAGCGGGAGGGCCCTACGAGCAGTACTTC
TRBJ1-6 | many | TRBV20-1 | NA | CSARDGSPLHF | TGCAGTGCTAGAGACGGGTCACCCCTCCACTTT
TRBJ2-3 | many | TRBV7-2 | TRBD2 | CASSSRPASGGDTQYF | TGTGCCAGCAGCTCTCGTCCGGCCTCGGGAGGTGATACGCAGTATTTT
TRBJ1-1 | NA | TRBV28 | NA | CASHRVMNTEAFF | TGTGCCAGTCACAGGGTCATGAACACTGAAGCTTTCTTT
TRBJ2-3 | many | TRBV5-1 | TRBD2 | CASSLVPAGGTDTQYF | TGCGCCAGCAGCTTGGTTCCAGCGGGAGGCACAGATACGCAGTATTTT
TRBJ2-3 | many | TRBV7-2 | NA | CASSLGERRYF | TGTGCCAGCAGCTTGGGGGAACGGCGGTATTTT